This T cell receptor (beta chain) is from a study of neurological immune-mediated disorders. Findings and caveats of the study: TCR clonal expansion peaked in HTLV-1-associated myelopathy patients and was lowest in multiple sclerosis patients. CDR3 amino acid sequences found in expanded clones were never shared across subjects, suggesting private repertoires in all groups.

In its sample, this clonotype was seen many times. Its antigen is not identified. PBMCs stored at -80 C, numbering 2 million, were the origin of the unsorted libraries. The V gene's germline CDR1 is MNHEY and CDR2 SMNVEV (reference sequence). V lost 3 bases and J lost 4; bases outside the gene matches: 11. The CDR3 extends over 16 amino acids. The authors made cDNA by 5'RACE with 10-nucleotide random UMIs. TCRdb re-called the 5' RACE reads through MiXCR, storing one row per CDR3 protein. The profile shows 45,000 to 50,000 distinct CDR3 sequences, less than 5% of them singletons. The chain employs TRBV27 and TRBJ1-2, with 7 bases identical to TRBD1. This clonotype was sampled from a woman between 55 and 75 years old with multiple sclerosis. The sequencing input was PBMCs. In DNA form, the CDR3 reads TGTGCCAGCAGTTTGGGCAGGACAGGAAACTTCTATGGCTACACCTTC. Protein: CASSLGRTGNFYGYTF.